The T cell receptor beta chain described here comes from a study of T cell repertoires in cytomegalovirus infection (dated by TCRdb to the late 2010s). With respect to the entire study: The peptide stimulations were aimed at well-studied HLA-B-restricted epitopes as well as recently identified HLA-C-restricted CMV epitopes, whose presentation resists viral immunomodulation. Donor HLA type was relevant to the analysis, because carriage of CMV infection together with the matching HLA type was indicated by public TCR beta signatures.

Concerning this clonotype: Its antigen remains unidentified. Base qualities were left out, and no much larger clone turns up one base away.

The instrument given in TCRdb is Illumina HiSeq 1500. The raw public reads went through TCRdb reprocessing: fastp at Q25, MiXCR clone calling, in-frame beta chains kept. Here each entry gathers all rows of one CDR3 protein and keeps the most common genes and DNA. The sample yields approximately 390,000 distinct CDR3 sequences; roughly 34% were counted once. Roughly 14% of the sample belongs to the ten largest clones. Findings and caveats that apply to the study as a whole: In both this cohort and an independent 352-donor cohort, the cumulative frequency of public TCR beta family members distinguished carriers of CMV infection plus the relevant HLA type. The ex vivo response was dominated by HLA-C-restricted CMV-specific TCR beta clonotypes, which also provided the single most frequent clonotype in two of eight donors.

In light of the paper, this sample's treatment or condition label describes: in vitro stimulation with specific CMV peptide epitopes to enrich CMV-specific T cells. Sequencing used cultured PBMCs, obtained from culture after CMV antigen stimulation. This TCR was sampled from a human donor in good health (CMV status not recorded). Some clones in this sample may be carry-over from other donors' samples.

The nucleotide sequence is TGTGCCAGCAGCCAAGTACTGGGAATGAACACTGAAGCTTTCTTT. It translates as CASSQVLGMNTEAFF. Recombination connected TRBV4-2 to TRBJ1-1; no D gene can be assigned with confidence. Including the terminal cysteine and phenylalanine, the CDR3 comprises 15 residues. Of the read, only the CDR3 DNA is kept; its 45 bases are in frame from base 1. The germline V gene gives CDR1 as LGHNA and CDR2 as YNFKEQ. The V and J ends are trimmed by 1 base and 0 bases, leaving 9 bases between them.